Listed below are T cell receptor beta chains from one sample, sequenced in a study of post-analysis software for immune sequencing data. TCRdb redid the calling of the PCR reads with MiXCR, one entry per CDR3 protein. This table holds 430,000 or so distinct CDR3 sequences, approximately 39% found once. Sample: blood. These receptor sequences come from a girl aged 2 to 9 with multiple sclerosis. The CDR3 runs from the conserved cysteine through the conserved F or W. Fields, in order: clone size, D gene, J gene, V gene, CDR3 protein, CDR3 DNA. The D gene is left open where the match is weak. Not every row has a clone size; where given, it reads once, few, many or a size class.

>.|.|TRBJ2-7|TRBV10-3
CAISGRGYEQYF
TGTGCCATCAGTGGAAGAGGGTACGAGCAGTACTTC
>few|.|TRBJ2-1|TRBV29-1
CSVELEQFF
TGCAGCGTTGAACTTGAGCAGTTCTTC
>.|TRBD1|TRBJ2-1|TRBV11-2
CASSSLGTAGYNEQFF
TGTGCCAGCAGCTCCCTTGGGACAGCCGGTTACAATGAGCAGTTCTTC
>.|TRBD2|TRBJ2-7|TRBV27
CASNPSGPGRYEQYF
TGTGCCAGCAACCCTAGCGGGCCTGGGAGGTACGAGCAGTACTTC
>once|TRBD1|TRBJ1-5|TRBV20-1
CSARQGTARNQPQHF
TGCAGTGCTAGGCAAGGGACAGCTCGCAATCAGCCCCAGCATTTT
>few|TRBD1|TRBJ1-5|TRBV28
CASSFSGGMGNQPQHF
TGTGCCAGCAGTTTCTCAGGGGGCATGGGCAATCAGCCCCAGCATTTT
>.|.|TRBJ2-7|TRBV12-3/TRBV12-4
CTSSLGDYYEQYF
TGTACCAGCAGTTTAGGAGACTACTACGAGCAGTACTTC
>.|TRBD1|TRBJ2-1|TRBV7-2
CASSFGTGVTYNEQFF
TGTGCCAGCAGCTTTGGGACAGGGGTGACCTACAATGAGCAGTTCTTC
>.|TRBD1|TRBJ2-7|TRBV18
CASSPPTDRAKSYEQYF
TGTGCCAGCTCACCACCTACAGACAGGGCGAAGTCCTACGAGCAGTACTTC
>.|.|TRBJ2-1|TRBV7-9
CASSATDRASYNEQFF
TGTGCCAGCAGCGCAACAGACAGAGCCTCCTACAATGAGCAGTTCTTC
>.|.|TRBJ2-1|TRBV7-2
CASSPGSIAVGYNEQFF
TGTGCCAGCAGCCCGGGCTCTATCGCCGTCGGGTACAATGAGCAGTTCTTC
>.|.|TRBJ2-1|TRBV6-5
CASSYSTSRKVAYNEQFF
TGTGCCAGCAGTTACTCTACTAGTCGGAAGGTCGCCTACAATGAGCAGTTCTTC
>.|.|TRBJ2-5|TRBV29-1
CSTAHGGSQETQYF
TGCAGCACAGCCCACGGGGGCTCGCAAGAGACCCAGTACTTC
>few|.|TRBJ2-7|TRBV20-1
CSARAGWASSSYEQYF
TGCAGTGCTAGGGCGGGCTGGGCCTCGAGCTCCTACGAGCAGTACTTC
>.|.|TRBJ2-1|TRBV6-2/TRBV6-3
CASSYEGFWNEQFF
TGTGCCAGCAGTTACGAAGGTTTCTGGAATGAGCAGTTCTTC
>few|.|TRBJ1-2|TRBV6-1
CASSEADSSYRNYGYTF
TGTGCCAGCAGTGAAGCGGACAGCTCTTACCGTAACTATGGCTACACCTTC
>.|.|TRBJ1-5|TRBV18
CASSPTSGREGNQPQHF
TGTGCCAGCTCACCGACTTCGGGACGGGAAGGGAATCAGCCCCAGCATTTT
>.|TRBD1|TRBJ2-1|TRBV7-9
CASSASRDRESGEQFF
TGTGCCAGCAGCGCCTCCCGGGACAGGGAGTCGGGAGAGCAGTTCTTC
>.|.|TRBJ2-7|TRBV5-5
CASSLGRAFEESYEQYF
TGTGCCAGCAGCCTGGGCCGGGCATTCGAAGAGTCCTACGAGCAGTACTTC
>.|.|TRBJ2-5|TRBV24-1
CATSDARTGRDEQYF
TGTGCCACCAGTGATGCGCGGACAGGGAGGGATGAGCAGTACTTC
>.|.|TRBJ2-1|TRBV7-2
CASSFSVPRDEQFF
TGTGCCAGCAGCTTCTCTGTCCCGAGGGATGAGCAGTTCTTC
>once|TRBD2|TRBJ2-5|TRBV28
CATCREGWETQYF
TGTGCCACCTGCCGGGAGGGATGGGAGACCCAGTACTTC
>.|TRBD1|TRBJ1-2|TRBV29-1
CSVLGGGDRSLYGYTF
TGCAGCGTCCTCGGCGGAGGGGACAGGAGTCTCTATGGCTACACCTTC
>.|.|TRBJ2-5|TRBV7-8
CASSLGPLFRKKTQYF
TGTGCCAGCAGCTTGGGCCCTCTCTTCCGGAAAAAGACCCAGTACTTC
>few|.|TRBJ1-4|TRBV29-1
CSVELGPTNEKLFF
TGCAGCGTTGAACTCGGGCCAACTAATGAAAAACTGTTTTTT
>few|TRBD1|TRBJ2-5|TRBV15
CATSRDLGQGWETQYF
TGTGCCACCAGCAGAGATCTGGGACAGGGTTGGGAGACCCAGTACTTC
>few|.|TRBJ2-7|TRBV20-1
CSARSTYSYEQYF
TGCAGTGCTAGATCCACCTACTCCTACGAGCAGTACTTC
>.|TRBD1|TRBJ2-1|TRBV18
CASSRGQGNEQFF
TGTGCCAGTTCACGAGGACAGGGGAATGAGCAGTTCTTC
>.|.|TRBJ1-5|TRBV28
CASSFPGDRSNQPQHF
TGTGCCAGCAGTTTCCCCGGGGATCGTAGCAATCAGCCCCAGCATTTT
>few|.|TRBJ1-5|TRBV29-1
CSVSGSDQPQHF
TGCAGCGTTTCAGGGTCGGATCAGCCCCAGCATTTT
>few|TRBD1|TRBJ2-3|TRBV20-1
CSAMTGATDTQYF
TGCAGTGCTATGACAGGGGCCACAGATACGCAGTATTTT
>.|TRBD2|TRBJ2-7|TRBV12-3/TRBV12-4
CASSFSPASGRTKQYF
TGTGCCAGCAGTTTTTCCCCCGCTAGCGGGAGGACTAAACAGTACTTC
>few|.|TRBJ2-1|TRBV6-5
CASSYRDDSYNEQFF
TGTGCCAGCAGTTACCGGGACGACTCCTACAATGAGCAGTTCTTC
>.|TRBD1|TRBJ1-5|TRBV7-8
CASSAGQASRQPQHF
TGTGCCAGCAGCGCGGGACAGGCGTCACGTCAGCCCCAGCATTTT
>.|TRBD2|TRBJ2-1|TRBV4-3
CASSHTSGRWDEQFF
TGCGCCAGCAGCCATACTAGCGGGAGATGGGATGAGCAGTTCTTC
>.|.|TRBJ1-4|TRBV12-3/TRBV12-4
CASKLTREKLFF
TGTGCCAGCAAACTCACAAGGGAAAAACTGTTTTTT
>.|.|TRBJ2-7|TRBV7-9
CASSGVYEQYF
TGTGCCAGCAGTGGGGTCTACGAGCAGTACTTC
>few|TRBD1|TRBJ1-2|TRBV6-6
CASTLQGIDYTF
TGTGCCAGCACCCTACAGGGGATTGACTACACCTTC
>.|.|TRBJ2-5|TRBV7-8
CANSGWVTPQETQYF
TGTGCCAACAGTGGATGGGTGACGCCCCAAGAGACCCAGTACTTC
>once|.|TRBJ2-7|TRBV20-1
CSARQVTVNEQYF
TGCAGTGCTAGACAGGTTACTGTCAATGAGCAGTACTTC
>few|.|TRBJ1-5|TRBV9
CASGGDYSNQPQHF
TGTGCCAGCGGGGGGGACTATAGCAATCAGCCCCAGCATTTT
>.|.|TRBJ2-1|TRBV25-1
CASSELWAGTYNEQFF
TGTGCCAGCAGTGAATTATGGGCGGGAACCTACAATGAGCAGTTCTTC
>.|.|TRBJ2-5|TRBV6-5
CASSPPKGGAETQYF
TGTGCCAGCAGCCCCCCCAAGGGGGGCGCCGAGACCCAGTACTTC
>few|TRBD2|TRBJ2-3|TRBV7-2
CASSLVASGRGNTQYF
TGTGCCAGCAGCTTAGTGGCCAGCGGGAGGGGGAATACGCAGTATTTT
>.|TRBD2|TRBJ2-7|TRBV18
CASQREGLAYEQYF
TGTGCCAGCCAACGGGAGGGTCTCGCCTACGAGCAGTACTTC
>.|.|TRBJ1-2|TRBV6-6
CASSYAGTDGYTF
TGTGCCAGCAGTTACGCCGGGACGGATGGCTACACCTTC
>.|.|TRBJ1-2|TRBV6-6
CASSDRQVSGYTF
TGTGCCAGCAGTGACAGACAGGTCTCTGGCTACACCTTC
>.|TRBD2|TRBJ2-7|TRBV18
CASSPPSGAASGAEQYF
TGTGCCAGCTCACCACCGAGCGGGGCAGCCTCGGGAGCCGAGCAGTACTTC
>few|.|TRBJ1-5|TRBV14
CASSQSGYNQPQHF
TGTGCCAGCAGCCAGTCAGGGTACAATCAGCCCCAGCATTTT
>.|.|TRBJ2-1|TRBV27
CASSTRGTRPVSNEQFF
TGTGCCAGCAGTACCCGGGGAACCCGCCCGGTTTCGAATGAGCAGTTCTTC